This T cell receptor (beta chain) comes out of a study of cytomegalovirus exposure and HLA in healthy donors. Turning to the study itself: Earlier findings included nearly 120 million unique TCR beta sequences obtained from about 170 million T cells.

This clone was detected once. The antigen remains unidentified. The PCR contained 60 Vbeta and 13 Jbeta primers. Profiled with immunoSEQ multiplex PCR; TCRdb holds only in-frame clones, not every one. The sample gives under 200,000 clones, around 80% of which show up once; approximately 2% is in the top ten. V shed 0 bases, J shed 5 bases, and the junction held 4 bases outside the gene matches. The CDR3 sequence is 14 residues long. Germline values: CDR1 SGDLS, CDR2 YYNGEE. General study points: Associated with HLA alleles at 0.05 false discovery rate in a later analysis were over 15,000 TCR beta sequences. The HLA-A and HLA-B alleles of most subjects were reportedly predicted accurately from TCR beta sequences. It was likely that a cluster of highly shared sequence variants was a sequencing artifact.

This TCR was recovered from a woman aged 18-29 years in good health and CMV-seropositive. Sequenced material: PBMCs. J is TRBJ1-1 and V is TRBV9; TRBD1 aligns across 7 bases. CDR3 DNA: TGTGCCAGCAGCGTAGATGCAGGGGGAACTGAAGCTTTCTTT. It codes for CASSVDAGGTEAFF.